The 30 T cell receptor beta chains given below trace back to one sample, sequenced in a study of early T cells in non-severe SARS-CoV-2 infection. TCRdb passed the 5' RACE reads through MiXCR, listing each CDR3 protein once. The table has roughly 53,000 distinct CDR3 sequences, around 12% seen once; the top ten hold about 2.7%. The material was whole blood, obtained at baseline. These receptors were collected from an adult who was a healthcare worker with PCR-confirmed SARS-CoV-2 infection or an uninfected control (not recorded which).

This clonotype was counted between two and nine times. The V and J genes are TRBV28 and TRBJ2-1, with D maybe TRBD2 (6 bases). Looked up from germline, CDR1 is MDHEN and CDR2 is SYDVKM. The CDR3 extends over 16 amino acids. The V end lost 5 bases, the J end lost 2 bases, and 16 bases lay between the germline ends. As DNA, the CDR3 is TGTGCCAGCAGTCCGGCTGCGGGGAGAGCCTACAATGAGCAGTTCTTC. Translation gives CASSPAAGRAYNEQFF.

The genes are TRBV4-3 and TRBJ2-7; the D is unclear. The germline V gene has CDR1 LGHNA and CDR2 YSLEER. V lost 0 bases, J lost 3 bases, and 12 bases lay in between. The CDR3 sequence is 15 residues long. The CDR3 reads CASSQDRAHLYEQYF. The DNA for the CDR3 is TGCGCCAGCAGCCAAGATCGGGCCCACCTCTACGAGCAGTACTTC.

This rearrangement joins TRBV5-4 to TRBJ2-1; D might be TRBD2 (5 bases). Germline CDR1 reads SGHNT; CDR2 reads YYREEE (reference sequence). The length of the CDR3 is 16 residues. With 2 bases removed from V and 0 bases from J, the gap between germline ends came to 12 bases. Written as DNA, the CDR3 is TGTGCCAGCAGCTTAGGATCGGGAAACTCCTACAATGAGCAGTTCTTC. Protein: CASSLGSGNSYNEQFF. Full variable domain (remainder filled in from reference TRBV5-4 and TRBJ2-1): ETGVTQSPTHLIKTRGQQVTLRCSSQSGHNTVSWYQQALGQGPQFIFQYYREEENGRGNFPPRFSGLQFPNYSSELNVNALELDDSALYLCASSLGSGNSYNEQFFGPGTRLTVL.

The chain joins TRBV20-1 to TRBJ2-5; D ambiguous. CDR3 size: 13 residues. V was clipped by 4 bases and J by 5 bases, with 14 bases between them. Germline CDR1 is DFQATT and CDR2 is SNEGSKA (reference sequence). This CDR3 is CSATPLARETQYF. CDR3 nucleotide sequence: TGCAGTGCTACTCCCTTGGCCCGGGAGACCCAGTACTTC.

This clonotype was seen only a few times. The CDR3 DNA reads as TGTGCCAGCAGCTACTGGGGCGAAAACATTCAGTACTTC. Translating it yields CASSYWGENIQYF. The gene calls are TRBV7-2 and TRBJ2-4, with D tentatively TRBD1 (5 bases). The CDR3 consists of 13 residues. Germline-derived CDR1 and CDR2 are SGHTA and FQGNSA. V was pared by 4 bases and J by 5 bases, with 9 bases between.

This clonotype has just a few counts. V is TRBV6-2 or TRBV6-3 and J is TRBJ2-7; 8 bases map to TRBD1. V was clipped by 6 bases and J by 2 bases; unmatched bases: 3. The CDR3 is made up of 13 amino acids. Germline CDR1 reads MNHEY; CDR2 reads SVGEGT. The CDR3 region has the DNA TGTGCCAGCAGCCGGACAGGGACCTACGAGCAGTACTTC. It translates to CASSRTGTYEQYF.

Only a few counts were recorded for this clonotype. The chain has TRBV7-9 and TRBJ2-5, with D possibly matching TRBD2 (5 bases). Between the trimmed V and J ends, which lost 2 bases and 3 bases, there was a span of 10 bases. CDR1 is SEHNR and CDR2 is FQNEAQ in the germline V gene (reference sequence). There are 14 residues in the CDR3. The CDR3 here is CASSLYEGEETQYF. In nucleotides, the CDR3 is TGTGCCAGCAGCTTATACGAGGGAGAAGAGACCCAGTACTTC.

This clonotype was seen ten or more times. The CDR3 DNA sequence: TGTGCCAGCAGCGAGATAGCGGGAGGGCCGTGGGAGCAGTTCTTC. It yields the protein CASSEIAGGPWEQFF. The chain is built from TRBV7-2 and TRBJ2-1; 11 bases are shared with TRBD2. CDR3 size: 15 residues. After removal of 5 bases from V and 10 bases from J, the junction contained 10 bases not matched to a gene. From germline, CDR1 is SGHTA and CDR2 FQGNSA.

This clonotype was recorded at least ten times. This rearrangement joins TRBV6-5 to TRBJ2-6, with 7 nucleotides matching TRBD1. From germline, CDR1 is MNHEY and CDR2 SVGAGI. Trimming at V came to 4 bases and at J to 4 bases, leaving 4 bases not matched to a gene. The CDR3 sequence is 15 residues long. The chain's CDR3 is CASSFKGAGANVLTF. The DNA of the CDR3 is TGTGCCAGCAGTTTCAAGGGGGCCGGGGCCAACGTCCTGACTTTC.

This clonotype has a handful of counts. This sequence joins TRBV20-1 and TRBJ1-5; 8 bases line up with TRBD1. There are 15 residues in the CDR3. CDR1 and CDR2 (germline): DFQATT, SNEGSKA (reference sequence). V shed 4 bases, J shed 7 bases, and the junction held 12 bases outside the gene matches. The CDR3 nucleotides read TGCAGTGCTAAGGACAGGGCCGGCCGGGAGCAGCCCCAGCATTTT. Its protein product is CSAKDRAGREQPQHF.

The table lists this clonotype with a few counts. The rearrangement links TRBV6-5 to TRBJ1-2; D is possibly TRBD1 (5 bases). CDR3 length: 16 residues. Germline V gene data show CDR1 as MNHEY and CDR2 as SVGAGI. The V and J ends lost 0 bases and 0 bases respectively, with 11 bases between them. The CDR3 DNA reads as TGTGCCAGCAGTTACTCTAGGCAGGGAGCTAACTATGGCTACACCTTC. Translated: CASSYSRQGANYGYTF.

In this sample, this clonotype turned up many times. The V and J genes are TRBV20-1 and TRBJ2-1; TRBD2 aligns across 8 bases. CDR1 and CDR2 (germline): DFQATT, SNEGSKA (reference sequence). The trim removed 0 bases at V and 2 bases at J, leaving 9 bases unmatched. The CDR3 covers 17 residues. The CDR3 region is CSARDILLAEAYNEQFF. Here the CDR3 DNA reads TGCAGTGCTAGAGATATTTTACTAGCGGAGGCCTACAATGAGCAGTTCTTC.

This clonotype was picked up a small number of times. CDR3 DNA: TGCAGTGCTAGAGATCTGGCGGGGGCGACTAATGAAAAACTGTTTTTT. Its translation: CSARDLAGATNEKLFF. The chain has TRBV20-1 and TRBJ1-4; TRBD1 is a possible D gene (6 bases). Trimming took 0 bases from V and 2 from J, leaving 13 bases between them. Germline-derived CDR1 and CDR2 are DFQATT and SNEGSKA (reference sequence). This CDR3 spans 16 amino acids.

The gene calls are TRBV2 and TRBJ2-7; D gene uncertain. Deletions cut 5 bases from V and 7 bases from J, with 9 bases between. This CDR3 contains 11 residues. The germline gives CDR1 SNHLY, CDR2 FYNNEI. The CDR3 coding sequence is TGTGCCAGCAGTAAGACTGAAGAGCAGTACTTC. This encodes CASSKTEEQYF.

This clonotype was seen a few times. The chain joins TRBV5-1 to TRBJ2-3; 9 nucleotides agree with TRBD1. Germline CDR1 is SGHRS and CDR2 is YFSETQ. J gave up 3 bases and V 4 bases, and 12 bases lay outside the gene matches. This CDR3 is 17 amino acids long. The CDR3 coding sequence is TGCGCCAGCAGCGTAGGACACCGGGACAGGGCTACAGATACGCAGTATTTT. The encoded protein is CASSVGHRDRATDTQYF.

This clonotype was counted at least ten times. The chain uses TRBV24-1 and TRBJ2-1; D tentatively fits TRBD1 or TRBD2 (5 bases each). Germline CDR1 KGHDR, CDR2 SFDVKD. The CDR3 contains 16 residues. V lost 1 base and J 2 bases, leaving 11 bases between the germline ends. The CDR3 coding sequence is TGTGCCACCAGTGATTTCGCCGGGGACGCCTACAATGAGCAGTTCTTC. As protein: CATSDFAGDAYNEQFF.

This clonotype was counted at least ten times. The genes are TRBV10-1 and TRBJ2-3; 9 bases match TRBD2. Losses at the gene ends were 4 bases for V and 4 bases for J; bases not matched to a gene: 6. CDR1 and CDR2 (germline): WNHNN, SYGVQD (reference sequence). CDR3 length: 15 amino acids. The CDR3, as DNA: TGCGCCAGCAGTGGCCCGCGGGAGGGAGCAGATACGCAGTATTTT. The encoded protein is CASSGPREGADTQYF.

This clonotype was counted at least ten times. The genes are TRBV5-1 and TRBJ2-7, with D tentatively TRBD1 or TRBD2 (5 bases each). The CDR3 loop spans 15 amino acids. The germline gives CDR1 SGHRS, CDR2 YFSETQ. V dropped 2 bases and J dropped 1 base, with 13 bases sitting between them. In nucleotides, the CDR3 is TGCGCCAGCAGCTTATTGCAGGGAGCATCCTACGAGCAGTACTTC. It is translated as CASSLLQGASYEQYF.

This chain links TRBV7-2 with TRBJ2-7; D gene uncertain. The CDR3 totals 11 residues. Per germline, CDR1 SGHTA and CDR2 FQGNSA. Trimming left V 5 bases short and J 0 bases short, with 2 bases between. CDR3 in DNA: TGTGCCAGCAGCGGCTCCTACGAGCAGTACTTC. Translation: CASSGSYEQYF. The full variable domain, with the rest looked up from reference TRBV7-2 and TRBJ2-7, is GAGVSQSPSNKVTEKGKDVELRCDPISGHTALYWYRQSLGQGLEFLIYFQGNSAPDKSGLPSDRFSAERTGGSVSTLTIQRTQQEDSAVYLCASSGSYEQYFGPGTRLTVT.

This clonotype has a count of ten or more. This chain connects TRBV29-1 to TRBJ2-3, with 8 bases that match TRBD2. Trimming at V came to 3 bases and at J to 2 bases, leaving 4 bases not matched to a gene. Germline CDR1 is SQVTM and CDR2 is ANQGSEA. The CDR3 totals 14 residues. The CDR3 spells CSVEAGGPTDTQYF. In nucleotides, the CDR3 is TGCAGCGTTGAGGCGGGAGGACCCACAGATACGCAGTATTTT.

In its sample, this clonotype was seen a few times. The chain combines TRBV11-2 with TRBJ2-7, with D unresolved. Per germline, CDR1 SGHAT and CDR2 FQNNGV. V gave up 2 bases and J gave up 6 bases, with 5 bases separating them. CDR3 length: 11 amino acids. CDR3 protein: CASSLWAEQYF. Here the CDR3 DNA reads TGTGCCAGCAGCTTATGGGCCGAGCAGTACTTC.

This clonotype has just a few counts. The chain has TRBV19 and TRBJ2-1; unclear D gene. V was cut by 5 bases and J by 5 bases, with 13 bases left in between. The CDR3 loop spans 14 amino acids. Germline values: CDR1 LNHDA, CDR2 SQIVND (reference sequence). The DNA for the CDR3 is TGTGCCAGTAGTCCCTGGGGTAGCAACAATGAGCAGTTCTTC. Protein: CASSPWGSNNEQFF.

The rearrangement links TRBV28 to TRBJ2-2, with TRBD1 matching over 10 bases. CDR3 size: 19 residues. Germline-derived CDR1 and CDR2 are MDHEN and SYDVKM. Unmatched junction bases numbered 11, after V lost 1 base and J lost 3 bases. CDR3 bases: TGTGCCAGCAGTTTATTCACCCGAACTGACAGGGGGCACACCGGGGAGCTGTTTTTT. Translation gives CASSLFTRTDRGHTGELFF.

This rearrangement joins TRBV19 to TRBJ2-7; perhaps TRBD2 as D (5 bases). Trimming removed 7 bases at V and 4 bases at J, with 14 bases between. Germline values: CDR1 LNHDA, CDR2 SQIVND (reference sequence). This CDR3 comprises 13 residues. The DNA for the CDR3 is TGTGCCAGTACACCGGGAAATGTGTACGAGCAGTACTTC. Translating it yields CASTPGNVYEQYF.

This clonotype appeared many times. The rearrangement uses TRBV20-1 and TRBJ2-2; D gene unclear. With 0 bases removed from V and 0 bases from J, the gap between germline ends came to 8 bases. There are 15 residues in the CDR3. Germline CDR1 and CDR2: DFQATT and SNEGSKA (reference sequence). The CDR3 is CSARDSQTNTGELFF. The CDR3 region has the DNA TGCAGTGCTAGAGATAGCCAGACGAACACCGGGGAGCTGTTTTTT.

The chain joins TRBV7-2 to TRBJ2-1; D may correspond to TRBD1 or TRBD2 (6 bases each). V shed 4 bases and J shed 7 bases, with 20 bases lying between them. The CDR3 length is 16 residues. Germline V gene sequence: CDR1 SGHTA, CDR2 FQGNSA. CDR3: CASSSIPRGPLNEQFF. DNA of the CDR3: TGTGCCAGCAGCTCCATCCCCCGGGGGCCCCTAAATGAGCAGTTCTTC.

V gene TRBV5-1 combines with J gene TRBJ1-1, with D unresolved. Trimming cost V 3 bases and J 1 base, with 4 bases left between them. CDR1 is SGHRS, CDR2 YFSETQ, per germline. There are 12 residues in the CDR3. In DNA form, the CDR3 reads TGCGCCAGCAGCTATGGGAACACTGAAGCTTTCTTT. It specifies CASSYGNTEAFF.

This chain links TRBV19 with TRBJ2-1; 12 bases agree with TRBD2. Germline V gene sequence: CDR1 LNHDA, CDR2 SQIVND (reference sequence). This CDR3 has 14 amino acids. The V and J ends lost 3 bases and 10 bases, in that order; junction bases with no gene match: 4. The chain's CDR3 is CASSIWTSGKEQFF. As DNA, the CDR3 is TGTGCCAGTAGTATTTGGACTAGCGGGAAAGAGCAGTTCTTC.

This clonotype was found a few times. Written as DNA, the CDR3 is TGTGCCAGCAGCCAAGCCCCGACAGGGGGAAAGATTGAAGCTTTCTTT. It codes for CASSQAPTGGKIEAFF. The V call is TRBV3-1, the J call TRBJ1-1, with TRBD1 matching over 9 bases. This CDR3 contains 16 residues. V lost 1 base, J lost 7 bases, and 10 bases stayed unmatched. Germline V lookup: CDR1 LGHDT, CDR2 YNNKEL (reference sequence).

The chain employs TRBV6-6 and TRBJ1-6, with 7 bases lining up with TRBD1. V shed 8 bases, J shed 8 bases, and the junction held 9 bases outside the gene matches. CDR3 length: 14 amino acids. CDR1 and CDR2 from the germline V gene are MNHNY and SVGAGI (reference sequence). DNA of the CDR3: TGTGCCAGCGCCACGACAGGGAGGGATTCACCCCTCCACTTT. It translates to CASATTGRDSPLHF.